This TCR beta chain was profiled in a study of blood T cell repertoires in COVID-19. As for the study in general: COVID-19 samples, acute and convalescent, were from the United States, Italy and Spain. PBMCs, B-cell-depleted T cells, or T cells were the source of the cDNA or gDNA that made up the material.

The CDR3 has 15 amino acids. Germline V gene lookup returns CDR1 MNHEY and CDR2 SMNVEV (reference sequence). J gave up 3 bases and V 0 bases, and 4 bases lay outside the gene matches. In the original workflow: Nucleated cell counts were estimated from reference gene primer amplification. The table came from immunoSEQ multiplex PCR; TCRdb's copy has only in-frame clones and leaves some out. V and J calls and clone size come straight from that table; D and trimming were deduced from the DNA. The table lists about 180,000 clones, over 75% of them singletons. This chain connects TRBV27 to TRBJ2-7, with TRBD2 identical over 8 bases. Sequencing used peripheral blood. This sequence was found in a woman between 65 and 79 years old with acute or convalescent COVID-19. Here the CDR3 reads CASSLSWRGDYEQYF. DNA of the CDR3: TGTGCCAGCAGTTTATCTTGGCGGGGGGACTACGAGCAGTACTTC.